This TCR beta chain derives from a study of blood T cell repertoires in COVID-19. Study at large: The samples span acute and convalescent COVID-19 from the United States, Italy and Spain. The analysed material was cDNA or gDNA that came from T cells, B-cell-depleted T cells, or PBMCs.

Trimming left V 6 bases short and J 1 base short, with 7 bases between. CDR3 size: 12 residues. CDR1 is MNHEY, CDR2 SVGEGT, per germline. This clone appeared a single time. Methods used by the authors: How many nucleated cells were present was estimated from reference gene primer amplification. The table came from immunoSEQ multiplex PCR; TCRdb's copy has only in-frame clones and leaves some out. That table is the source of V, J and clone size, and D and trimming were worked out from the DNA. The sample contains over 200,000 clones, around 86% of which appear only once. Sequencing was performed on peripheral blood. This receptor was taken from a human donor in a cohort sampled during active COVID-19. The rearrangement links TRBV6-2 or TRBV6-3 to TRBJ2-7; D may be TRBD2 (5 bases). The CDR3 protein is CASSSGSYEQYF. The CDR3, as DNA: TGTGCCAGCAGCAGCGGTTCCTACGAGCAGTACTTC.